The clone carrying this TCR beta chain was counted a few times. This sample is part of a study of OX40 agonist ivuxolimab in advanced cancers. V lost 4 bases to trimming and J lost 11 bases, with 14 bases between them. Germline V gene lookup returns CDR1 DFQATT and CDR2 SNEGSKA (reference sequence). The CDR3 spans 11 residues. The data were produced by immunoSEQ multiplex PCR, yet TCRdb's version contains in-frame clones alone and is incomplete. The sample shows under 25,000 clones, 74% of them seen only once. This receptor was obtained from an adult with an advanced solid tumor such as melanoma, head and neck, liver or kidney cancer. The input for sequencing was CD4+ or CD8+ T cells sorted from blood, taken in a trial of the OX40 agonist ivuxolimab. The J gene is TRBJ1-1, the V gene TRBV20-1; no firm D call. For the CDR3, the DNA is TGCAGTGCTATTTTGAGAGGAGAGGCTTTCTTT. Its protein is CSAILRGEAFF.